The 21 T cell receptor beta chains presented below share a single source sample, sequenced in a study of T cells in Graves' hyperthyroidism and ophthalmopathy (dated by TCRdb to about 2019). Library preparation employed multiplex PCR. TCRdb records Illumina HiSeq 2000 as the sequencer. TCR beta CDR3 regions were amplified from RNA transcripts. For the first round of RT-PCR on the TCR CDR3, the HTBI primer set was used together with the Qiagen OneStep RT-PCR kit. TCRdb cleaned the public reads at Q25 with fastp, built clones with MiXCR and kept in-frame beta chains. Each entry is one CDR3 protein sequence, shown with its most common DNA and genes. This sample is represented by approximately 640,000 distinct CDR3 sequences; just under 45% of them were singletons. Clones ranked in the top ten supply 6.5% to 9% of the sample. Sequencing input: peripheral blood or thyroid tissue (not recorded which). The receptors originated from an adult man with Graves' disease, either hyperthyroidism or ophthalmopathy (not recorded which).

This clonotype was counted ten times or more. The chain uses TRBV9 and TRBJ1-4; D not certain. Trimming removed 0 bases at V and 6 bases at J, with 12 bases between. CDR3 length: 15 residues. Germline CDR1 is SGDLS and CDR2 is YYNGEE. The CDR3 DNA reads as TGTGCCAGCAGCGTAGGCCCGGAATGGGATGAAAAACTGTTTTTT. Translation: CASSVGPEWDEKLFF.

About this clonotype itself: One junction end disagrees with the germline gene, perhaps due to a read error. The chain employs TRBV7-3 and TRBJ2-5; 10 bases match TRBD1. CDR3 length equals 15 residues. Germline V lookup: CDR1 SGHTA, CDR2 FQGTGA. CDR3 coding DNA: TGTGCCAGCAGCTCACCCGGGACAGGGGAAGAGACCCGGTACTTC. This sequence encodes CASSSPGTGEETRYF.

The J gene is TRBJ2-6, the V gene TRBV7-6; TRBD2 might be the D (6 bases). Germline V gene data show CDR1 as SGHVS and CDR2 as FNYEAQ. Between the trimmed V and J ends, which lost 5 bases and 0 bases, there was a span of 11 bases. The CDR3 has 16 amino acids. The CDR3, as DNA: TGTGCCAGCAGCCGAGTCGGGGGCTCTGGGGCCAACGTCCTGACTTTC. Its protein is CASSRVGGSGANVLTF.

The chain has TRBV24-1 and TRBJ1-1, with 7 bases fitting TRBD1. The J segment lost 4 bases and the V segment lost 3 bases, leaving 7 bases of the junction unmatched. The CDR3 extends over 15 amino acids. CDR1 is KGHDR and CDR2 is SFDVKD in the germline V gene. The CDR3 DNA reads as TGTGCCACCAGTGATAAGGGGGCTGCAAGCACTGAAGCTTTCTTT. Translating it yields CATSDKGAASTEAFF.

This clonotype was seen just once. The CDR3 coding sequence is TGTGCCAGTAGTAGGACAGGGCGAAGGACCCAGTACTTC. This encodes CASSRTGRRTQYF. V and J are TRBV19 and TRBJ2-5; the match to TRBD1 covers 8 bases. J lost 7 bases, V lost 4 bases, and 5 bases had no gene match. Germline V lookup: CDR1 LNHDA, CDR2 SQIVND (reference sequence). This CDR3 spans 13 amino acids.

The chain couples TRBV24-1 to TRBJ2-7, with 7 bases aligning to TRBD2. The germline V gene encodes CDR1 KGHDR and CDR2 SFDVKD. The CDR3 loop spans 12 amino acids. V shed 2 bases, J shed 9 bases, and the junction held 3 bases outside the gene matches. CDR3 sequence (DNA): TGTGCCACCAGTGATTCGGGAGGCGTGCAGTACTTC. This gives the protein CATSDSGGVQYF.

This clonotype was seen more than once but under ten times. The chain uses TRBV27 and TRBJ1-5; D possibly corresponds to TRBD1 (6 bases). The CDR3 covers 15 residues. Germline V gene data show CDR1 as MNHEY and CDR2 as SMNVEV (reference sequence). V was shortened by 5 bases and J by 5 bases, with 16 bases between the two germline ends. The CDR3 nucleotides are TGTGCCAGCAGTCCCCTCTCGGGGGGCCATCAGCCCCAGCATTTT. The encoded protein is CASSPLSGGHQPQHF.

V is TRBV20-1 and J is TRBJ2-7, with a tentative D call TRBD1 (5 bases). This CDR3 spans 13 amino acids. V shed 3 bases and J shed 2 bases, with 11 bases lying between them. The germline CDR1 and CDR2 sequences are DFQATT and SNEGSKA (reference sequence). The CDR3 protein is CSARGKGAYEQYF. The CDR3 DNA reads as TGCAGTGCTAGGGGGAAAGGGGCCTACGAGCAGTACTTC.

This clonotype showed up many times. The chain recombines TRBV7-2 with TRBJ1-5, with D perhaps matching TRBD1 (6 bases). The CDR3 runs to 14 residues. Trimming removed 7 bases at V and 5 bases at J, with 15 bases between. Germline V gene lookup returns CDR1 SGHTA and CDR2 FQGNSA. The CDR3 sequence is CASNRPGHDQPQHF. The CDR3 nucleotides read TGTGCCAGCAATCGCCCGGGACATGATCAGCCCCAGCATTTT.

The V gene is TRBV10-3, the J gene TRBJ2-2; no clear D. Per the germline V gene, CDR1 is ENHRY and CDR2 is SYGVKD. Trimming cost V 1 base and J 1 base, with 4 bases left between them. There are 14 residues in the CDR3. CDR3 bases: TGTGCCATCAGTGAGTGGGAGAACACCGGGGAGCTGTTTTTT. Translating gives CAISEWENTGELFF.

To note about this clonotype: A read error may account for a junction end that differs from germline. The V and J genes are TRBV7-2 and TRBJ1-4; unclear D gene. Germline lookup yields CDR1 SGHTA and CDR2 FQGNSA. The CDR3 consists of 18 residues. The CDR3 DNA follows: TGTGCCAGCAGCTTAGTGCAATTCGGACGGGCAACTAGTGAAAAACTGTTTTTT. Its translation is CASSLVQFGRATSEKLFF.

V and J are TRBV7-8 and TRBJ1-6; D is possibly TRBD1 (6 bases). The germline V gene encodes CDR1 SGHVS and CDR2 FQNEAQ. Trimming stripped 5 bases from V and 13 bases from J, with 18 bases between. This CDR3 is 14 amino acids long. The CDR3 loop reads CASSVGQGRQPLHF. CDR3 in DNA: TGTGCCAGCAGCGTAGGCCAGGGGAGGCAGCCCCTCCACTTT.

Comments on this clonotype: Its ends do not fully match the called genes, so a read error is possible. The chain carries TRBV20-1 and TRBJ2-5, with D perhaps being TRBD1 or TRBD2 (5 bases each). This CDR3 contains 16 residues. Germline CDR1 is DFQATT and CDR2 is SNEGSKA (reference sequence). The CDR3 reads CSARDPGRVWEEAQYF. The CDR3 bases are TGCAGTGCTAGAGATCCGGGACGGGTTTGGGAAGAGGCCCAGTACTTC.

The table lists this clonotype with many counts. This chain connects TRBV2 to TRBJ2-2; D is ambiguous. V dropped 5 bases and J dropped 0 bases, with 13 bases sitting between them. Per germline, CDR1 SNHLY and CDR2 FYNNEI. The CDR3 covers 16 residues. The DNA of the CDR3 is TGTGCCAGCAGTCCCCGGACCGGTACGAACACCGGGGAGCTGTTTTTT. Translating it yields CASSPRTGTNTGELFF.

This clonotype was recorded at least ten times. J is TRBJ1-4 and V is TRBV29-1, with 9 bases identical to TRBD1. CDR1 and CDR2 from the germline V gene are SQVTM and ANQGSEA. V was clipped by 7 bases and J by 7 bases; unmatched bases: 7. The CDR3 length is 13 residues. The CDR3 is CSARTGVVEKLFF. DNA of the CDR3: TGCAGCGCCCGGACAGGGGTAGTTGAAAAACTGTTTTTT.

This clonotype was counted ten times or more. The chain links TRBV12-3 or TRBV12-4 to TRBJ1-1; D is ambiguous. This CDR3 comprises 13 residues. V lost 3 bases to trimming and J lost 1 base, with 6 bases between them. In nucleotides, the CDR3 is TGTGCCAGCAGTTTGTTCGGGAACACTGAAGCTTTCTTT. It is translated as CASSLFGNTEAFF.

The rearrangement joins TRBV5-1 to TRBJ1-3, with 9 nucleotides matching TRBD1. The CDR3 is made up of 15 amino acids. The V gene's germline CDR1 is SGHRS and CDR2 YFSETQ. V was clipped by 4 bases and J by 7 bases; unmatched bases: 9. The CDR3 reads CASSPLQGAGNTIYF. Here the CDR3 DNA reads TGCGCCAGCAGCCCGTTACAGGGGGCGGGGAACACCATATATTTT. The full variable domain, completed using reference TRBV5-1 and TRBJ1-3, is KAGVTQTPRYLIKTRGQQVTLSCSPISGHRSVSWYQQTPGQGLQFLFEYFSETQRNKGNFPGRFSGRQFSNSRSEMNVSTLELGDSALYLCASSPLQGAGNTIYFGEGSWLTVV.

In regard to this clonotype: A read error may be the cause here, since a much bigger clone is one base away. V and J are TRBV9 and TRBJ1-3; TRBD1 matches 9 bases. The germline V gene encodes CDR1 SGDLS and CDR2 YYNGEE. This CDR3 is built from 16 residues. The CDR3 spells CASSEGQGSAGNTTYF. CDR3 nucleotides: TGCGCCAGCAGTGAGGGACAGGGAAGCGCTGGAAACACCACATATTTT.

The chain employs TRBV7-9 and TRBJ1-4, with TRBD1 identical over 10 bases. Germline CDR1 is SEHNR and CDR2 is FQNEAQ (reference sequence). The CDR3 contains 15 residues. J gave up 7 bases and V 5 bases, and 7 bases lay outside the gene matches. The CDR3 here is CASSTTGGAFEKLFF. The CDR3 region has the DNA TGTGCCAGCAGCACGACAGGGGGCGCGTTTGAAAAACTGTTTTTT.

This clonotype was found a few times. The chain recombines TRBV11-2 with TRBJ1-1; tentative D call: TRBD1 (5 bases). The CDR3 sequence is 17 residues long. Germline-derived CDR1 and CDR2 are SGHAT and FQNNGV. Deletions cut 5 bases from V and 1 base from J, with 20 bases between. CDR3: CASSTKLGAPPNTEAFF. CDR3 DNA sequence: TGTGCCAGCAGCACCAAACTCGGGGCACCACCGAACACTGAAGCTTTCTTT.

About this clonotype itself: Its ends do not fully match the called genes, so a read error is possible. Here the CDR3 reads CSARGPISYEQYF. The CDR3 nucleotides are TGCAGTGCAAGAGGACCAATCTCCTACGAGCAGTACTTC. This chain joins TRBV20-1 and TRBJ2-7, with D uncertain. The germline V gene has CDR1 DFQATT and CDR2 SNEGSKA (reference sequence). This CDR3 is built from 13 residues.